This TCR beta chain was documented in a study of T-cell memory formation after mild COVID-19. Using its own MiXCR run on the 5' RACE reads, TCRdb lists one record per CDR3 protein. This sample has about 560,000 distinct CDR3 sequences, with 15% to 20% found just once. CDR1 SNHLY and CDR2 FYNNEI come from the germline V gene. V dropped 5 bases and J dropped 4; count of bases not matched to a gene: 6. The CDR3 consists of 14 residues. Sequences were obtained from PBMCs or a T cell subset sorted from them (not recorded which). The clonotype comes from an adult woman who had mild COVID-19 (a few samples of this study predate the infection). Cell type and time point are not known. The chain has TRBV2 and TRBJ2-3, with 7 bases lining up with TRBD1. Here the CDR3 reads CASSLRGSADTQYF. The CDR3 DNA sequence: TGTGCCAGCAGTCTCAGGGGGAGTGCAGATACGCAGTATTTT.